The 14 T cell receptor beta chains in this list originate from one sample, sequenced in a study of blood T cell repertoires in COVID-19. Sequencing was performed with immunoSEQ multiplex PCR; in TCRdb, only in-frame clones are kept and a portion is missing. The table has about 19,000 clones, over 70% seen once. Material: peripheral blood. The source of these receptors is a human donor in a cohort sampled during active COVID-19.

This clone appeared once. V and J are TRBV28 and TRBJ2-3; no reliable D call. This CDR3 is 11 amino acids long. Trimming pared 7 bases from V and 2 bases from J, leaving 4 bases between. CDR1 and CDR2 from the germline V gene are MDHEN and SYDVKM. This chain's CDR3 is CASTNTDTQYF. The DNA of the CDR3 is TGTGCCAGCACCAACACAGATACGCAGTATTTT.

Concerning this clone itself: Mismatch with germline at one junction end may stem from a read error. The genes are TRBV3-1 (or the pseudogene TRBV3-2) and TRBJ2-7; 9 bases map to TRBD1. CDR3 size: 12 residues. The germline V gene encodes CDR1 LGHDT and CDR2 YNNKEL (reference sequence). The chain's CDR3 is CASSPGTGQGSF. CDR3 DNA: TGTGCCAGCAGCCCCGGGACAGGGCAGGGTTCTTTC.

V is TRBV5-1 and J is TRBJ2-2; tentatively, D is TRBD2 (5 bases). This CDR3 contains 14 residues. With 2 bases removed from V and 4 bases from J, the gap between germline ends came to 9 bases. CDR1 is SGHRS, CDR2 YFSETQ, per germline. Here the CDR3 DNA reads TGCGCCAGCAGCTTAGGGAGACGCACCGGGGAGCTGTTTTTT. Amino acid sequence: CASSLGRRTGELFF.

The chain is built from TRBV28 and TRBJ2-7; 7 positions agree with TRBD1. Germline V gives CDR1 MDHEN, CDR2 SYDVKM. After removal of 6 bases from V and 1 base from J, the junction contained 3 bases not matched to a gene. CDR3 length: 13 residues. The CDR3 sequence is CASSPGQSYEQYF. In DNA, the CDR3 is TGTGCCAGCAGCCCGGGACAGTCCTACGAGCAGTACTTC. The full variable domain, with the rest looked up from reference TRBV28 and TRBJ2-7, is DVKVTQSSRYLVKRTGEKVFLECVQDMDHENMFWYRQDPGLGLRLIYFSYDVKMKEKGDIPEGYSVSREKKERFSLILESASTNQTSMYLCASSPGQSYEQYFGPGTRLTVT.

The V and J genes are TRBV24-1 and TRBJ2-6, with 8 bases lining up with TRBD2. The germline CDR1 and CDR2 sequences are KGHDR and SFDVKD. CDR3 length equals 17 residues. Germline trimming cut 3 bases from V and 2 bases from J; bases unmatched to any gene: 5. The CDR3 region is CATSDASGSTGANVLTF. The CDR3 nucleotides read TGTGCCACCAGTGATGCCAGCGGGAGTACTGGGGCCAACGTCCTGACTTTC.

J is TRBJ2-7 and V is TRBV11-3; 7 bases line up with TRBD1. Germline trimming cut 4 bases from V and 5 bases from J; bases unmatched to any gene: 8. The CDR3 is 14 residues long. In germline, CDR1 is SGHNT, CDR2 YENEEA. The CDR3 nucleotides read TGTGCCAGCAGCTCCTCCCAAGACAGGGACGAGCAGTACTTC. Protein sequence: CASSSSQDRDEQYF.

J is TRBJ2-7 and V is TRBV6-5; 11 bases agree with TRBD1. Trimming cost V 3 bases and J 4 bases; bases outside gene matches: 2. From germline, CDR1 is MNHEY and CDR2 SVGAGI. The CDR3 is 14 residues long. This CDR3 is CASSYGQGAYEQYF. The DNA for the CDR3 is TGTGCCAGCAGTTATGGACAGGGGGCTTACGAGCAGTACTTC.

The V and J genes are TRBV28 and TRBJ2-4, with D possibly being TRBD2 (5 bases). This CDR3 has 15 residues. Trimming took 0 bases from V and 2 from J, leaving 8 bases between them. The germline CDR1 and CDR2 sequences are MDHEN and SYDVKM. This CDR3 is CASSLWRVTKNIQYF. The CDR3, as DNA: TGTGCCAGCAGTTTATGGAGGGTTACCAAAAACATTCAGTACTTC.

The rearrangement uses TRBV3-1 (or the pseudogene TRBV3-2) and TRBJ2-2; 9 bases line up with TRBD2. Losses at the gene ends were 10 bases for V and 6 bases for J; bases not matched to a gene: 9. The CDR3 runs to 14 residues. Germline values: CDR1 LGHDT, CDR2 YNNKEL (reference sequence). In nucleotides, the CDR3 is TGTGCCACCTCTAGCGGGAACTACCCCGGGGAGCTGTTTTTT. The encoded protein is CATSSGNYPGELFF.

This chain links TRBV2 with TRBJ1-1; 7 bases are a match to TRBD1. In germline, CDR1 is SNHLY, CDR2 FYNNEI. The CDR3 covers 15 residues. The V gene end was trimmed by 5 bases and the J gene end by 0 bases; junction bases not matched to a gene: 6. CDR3: CASSPNRGLNTEAFF. CDR3 nucleotides: TGTGCCAGCAGTCCGAACAGGGGCTTGAACACTGAAGCTTTCTTT.

The chain has TRBV13 and TRBJ2-1; 16 positions match TRBD2. With V trimmed by 8 bases and J by 8 bases, 24 bases remained unmatched. Germline V CDR1 and CDR2: PRHDT, FYEKMQ (reference sequence). CDR3 length: 21 amino acids. The CDR3 is CASLRIIQGLAGGPEDDEQFF. For the CDR3, the DNA is TGTGCCAGCCTCCGAATCATCCAGGGACTAGCGGGAGGGCCGGAGGACGATGAGCAGTTCTTC.

V is TRBV25-1 and J is TRBJ1-2, with 7 bases lining up with TRBD1. After removal of 8 bases from V and 5 bases from J, the junction contained 2 bases not matched to a gene. Germline V lookup: CDR1 MGHDK, CDR2 SYGVNS. This CDR3 has 11 amino acids. The CDR3 sequence is CASSQGYGYTF. The CDR3 DNA reads TGTGCCAGCTCACAGGGGTATGGCTACACCTTC.

The chain has TRBV21-1 and TRBJ2-1; the table's D call TRBD2 went unverified against the DNA. TRBV21-1 is marked as a pseudogene. This CDR3 contains 17 residues. This chain's CDR3 is CASSKEGTSGSYNEQFF. The CDR3 nucleotides are TGTGCCAGCAGCAAAGAGGGGACTAGCGGGAGTTACAATGAGCAGTTCTTC.

The gene calls are TRBV5-1 and TRBJ2-5; TRBD1 is a possible D gene (5 bases). Germline lookup yields CDR1 SGHRS and CDR2 YFSETQ. The CDR3 spans 15 residues. Trimming took off 0 bases at V and 4 bases at J, with 13 bases between the two ends. The CDR3 here is CASSLGGRVGETQYF. CDR3 DNA: TGCGCCAGCAGCTTGGGAGGCAGGGTGGGAGAGACCCAGTACTTC.